These 32 T cell receptor beta chains were sequenced from one sample in a study of blood T cell repertoires in COVID-19. The table came from immunoSEQ multiplex PCR; TCRdb's copy has only in-frame clones and leaves some out. Of some 250,000 clones in the sample, 70% to 90% are singletons; the top ten hold 10% to 15%. The sequenced sample was peripheral blood. The receptors shown here come from a woman aged 25-40 years with COVID-19, enrolled during active disease.

The sample holds one count of this clone. CDR3 protein: CASSLGRFNQPQHF. The CDR3 DNA reads as TGTGCCAGCAGCTTGGGGAGGTTCAATCAGCCCCAGCATTTT. The chain recombines TRBV5-6 with TRBJ1-5; D uncertain. Germline lookup yields CDR1 SGHDT and CDR2 YYEEEE. The CDR3 runs to 14 residues. Trimming shortened V by 0 bases and J by 3 bases, and 7 bases separated the two germline ends.

This clone is a singleton in its sample. This chain links TRBV4-1 with TRBJ2-1, with 11 bases matching TRBD2. Per the germline V gene, CDR1 is MGHRA and CDR2 is YSYEKL. V was clipped by 4 bases and J by 10 bases; unmatched bases: 9. This CDR3 comprises 15 residues. CDR3 protein: CASSRDRTSGGEQFF. CDR3 coding DNA: TGCGCCAGCAGCCGAGACAGAACTAGCGGGGGAGAGCAGTTCTTC.

This clone was recorded a few times. CDR3 bases: TGTGCCAGCAGCCTAAGGACTAGTTCAAACGAGCAGTACTTC. Residues: CASSLRTSSNEQYF. The genes are TRBV7-9 and TRBJ2-7, with 7 bases matching TRBD2. The CDR3 contains 14 residues. Germline CDR1 reads SEHNR; CDR2 reads FQNEAQ (reference sequence). Trimming removed 5 bases from V and 5 bases from J; junction bases left unmatched: 9.

V and J are TRBV19 and TRBJ2-7; D might be TRBD2 (5 bases). The V gene's germline CDR1 is LNHDA and CDR2 SQIVND (reference sequence). Deletions cut 7 bases from V and 0 bases from J, with 13 bases between. The CDR3 runs 14 residues. CDR3 coding DNA: TGTGCCAGTAAAAGGACGGGGAGCTCCTACGAGCAGTACTTC. This gives the protein CASKRTGSSYEQYF. The variable domain in full, with the rest retrieved from reference TRBV19 and TRBJ2-7, is DGGITQSPKYLFRKEGQNVTLSCEQNLNHDAMYWYRQDPGQGLRLIYYSQIVNDFQKGDIAEGYSVSREKKESFPLTVTSAQKNPTAFYLCASKRTGSSYEQYFGPGTRLTVT.

This chain connects TRBV5-5 to TRBJ1-2; 9 bases line up with TRBD1. The CDR3 spans 14 residues. With V trimmed by 3 bases and J by 7 bases, 7 bases remained unmatched. The germline V gene has CDR1 SGHKS and CDR2 YYEKEE (reference sequence). In nucleotides, the CDR3 is TGTGCCAGCAGCTCAGGGACAGGGAAATTTGGCTACACCTTC. The encoded protein is CASSSGTGKFGYTF.

The J gene is TRBJ2-7, the V gene TRBV14; tentative D call: TRBD2 (6 bases). Germline CDR1 is SGHDN and CDR2 is FVKESK. There are 15 residues in the CDR3. V lost 6 bases to trimming and J lost 2 bases, with 17 bases between them. The CDR3 DNA reads TGTGCCAGCAGTTTTTCCGGGACTGGACCCTACGAGCAGTACTTC. This sequence encodes CASSFSGTGPYEQYF.

V and J are TRBV5-1 and TRBJ2-5; TRBD1 matches at 8 bases. This CDR3 is built from 17 residues. Germline loops: CDR1 SGHRS, CDR2 YFSETQ. The V gene end was trimmed by 2 bases and the J gene end by 3 bases; junction bases not matched to a gene: 12. The CDR3 here is CASSFRGPQGAEETQYF. CDR3 sequence (DNA): TGCGCCAGCAGCTTCCGGGGGCCTCAGGGGGCCGAAGAGACCCAGTACTTC. Combining the CDR3 with reference TRBV5-1 and TRBJ2-5 gives the whole variable domain KAGVTQTPRYLIKTRGQQVTLSCSPISGHRSVSWYQQTPGQGLQFLFEYFSETQRNKGNFPGRFSGRQFSNSRSEMNVSTLELGDSALYLCASSFRGPQGAEETQYFGPGTRLLVL.

The chain links TRBV11-2 to TRBJ2-2; possible D gene TRBD1, 6 bases. V shed 1 base and J shed 7 bases, with 19 bases lying between them. Germline loops: CDR1 SGHAT, CDR2 FQNNGV. The CDR3 is made up of 17 amino acids. In nucleotides, the CDR3 is TGTGCCAGCAGCTTAGTGGAGAGGGGACATTTCTTCGGGGAGCTGTTTTTT. Its translation: CASSLVERGHFFGELFF.

The J gene is TRBJ2-2, the V gene TRBV11-2; 7 positions agree with TRBD2. CDR3 length: 16 amino acids. CDR1 is SGHAT and CDR2 is FQNNGV in the germline V gene. Trimming took 4 bases from V and 3 from J; bases not matched to a gene: 8. The CDR3 region has the DNA TGTGCCAGCAGCTACGGGGGAGGGTCGTACACCGGGGAGCTGTTTTTT. Amino acid sequence: CASSYGGGSYTGELFF.

The rearrangement joins TRBV11-3 to TRBJ2-5, with 10 bases identical to TRBD1. V lost 3 bases and J lost 5; bases outside the gene matches: 6. The germline V gene encodes CDR1 SGHNT and CDR2 YENEEA. The CDR3 extends over 15 amino acids. The CDR3, as DNA: TGTGCCAGCAGCTTGGGACAGGGGTTTCCGGAGACCCAGTACTTC. It codes for CASSLGQGFPETQYF. Variable domain in full (rest from reference TRBV11-3 and TRBJ2-5): EAGVVQSPRYKIIEKKQPVAFWCNPISGHNTLYWYLQNLGQGPELLIRYENEEAVDDSQLPKDRFSAERLKGVDSTLKIQPAELGDSAVYLCASSLGQGFPETQYFGPGTRLLVL.

The V call is TRBV7-9, the J call TRBJ1-6; no clear D. CDR3 length equals 15 residues. Germline V gene data show CDR1 as SEHNR and CDR2 as FQNEAQ (reference sequence). The V and J ends lost 5 bases and 6 bases respectively, with 14 bases between them. The CDR3 DNA sequence: TGTGCCAGCAGCGTGGGGAGTGCTACTAATTCACCCCTCCACTTT. It specifies CASSVGSATNSPLHF. Full variable domain (missing parts from reference TRBV7-9 and TRBJ1-6): DTGVSQNPRHKITKRGQNVTFRCDPISEHNRLYWYRQTLGQGPEFLTYFQNEAQLEKSRLLSDRFSAERPKGSFSTLEIQRTEQGDSAMYLCASSVGSATNSPLHFGNGTRLTVT.

This chain connects TRBV27 to TRBJ2-3; 8 bases are a match to TRBD2. The CDR3 is 15 residues long. Trimming at V came to 7 bases and at J to 4 bases, leaving 10 bases not matched to a gene. The germline gives CDR1 MNHEY, CDR2 SMNVEV (reference sequence). The CDR3 nucleotides read TGTGCCAGCACCCTTTCGGGACTAGGCCCAGATACGCAGTATTTT. Its protein product is CASTLSGLGPDTQYF.

Worth noting for this clone: A much larger clone lies a single base off, so this may be a read error. The chain joins TRBV5-4 to TRBJ2-7, with D perhaps TRBD1 (6 bases). The V gene lost 5 bases and the J gene lost 1 base, with 13 bases spanning the gap. CDR1 is SGHNT and CDR2 is YYREEE in the germline V gene (reference sequence). This CDR3 spans 14 amino acids. In DNA form, the CDR3 reads TGTGCCAGCAGTTTAAACAGGGATTCCTACGAGCAGTACTTC. It yields the protein CASSLNRDSYEQYF.

The genes are TRBV6-1 and TRBJ1-2, with 7 bases lining up with TRBD1. The germline V gene has CDR1 MNHNS and CDR2 SASEGT. CDR3 length: 16 amino acids. Germline trimming cut 1 base from V and 5 bases from J; bases unmatched to any gene: 10. CDR3 nucleotide sequence: TGTGCCAGCAGTGAAGACGTGAGGGGGCGTGAGTATGGCTACACCTTC. Translated, it gives CASSEDVRGREYGYTF.

This rearrangement joins TRBV6-6 to TRBJ1-2; 8 nucleotides agree with TRBD1. The trim removed 6 bases at V and 5 bases at J, leaving 8 bases unmatched. The CDR3 has 14 residues. Looked up from germline, CDR1 is MNHNY and CDR2 is SVGAGI (reference sequence). CDR3 protein: CASRPRTGSYGYTF. The CDR3 region has the DNA TGTGCCAGCAGGCCGAGGACAGGGAGTTATGGCTACACCTTC.

The chain carries TRBV5-5 and TRBJ2-2, with TRBD2 as a possible D gene (5 bases). Trimming pared 6 bases from V and 9 bases from J, leaving 9 bases between. CDR3 length: 11 amino acids. Germline V gene lookup returns CDR1 SGHKS and CDR2 YYEKEE (reference sequence). The CDR3 region has the DNA TGTGCCAGCATCCTAGCCAGGGAGCTGTTTTTT. Its protein product is CASILARELFF. Drawing the rest from reference TRBV5-5 and TRBJ2-2, the complete variable domain is DAGVTQSPTHLIKTRGQQVTLRCSPISGHKSVSWYQQVLGQGPQFIFQYYEKEERGRGNFPDRFSARQFPNYSSELNVNALLLGDSALYLCASILARELFFGEGSRLTVL.

This sequence joins TRBV29-1 and TRBJ2-7; D is uncertain. The CDR3 sequence is 14 residues long. Germline V gene lookup returns CDR1 SQVTM and CDR2 ANQGSEA. V was trimmed by 5 bases and J by 2 bases, leaving 16 bases between them. CDR3 amino acids: CSVTQLGLTYEQYF. The DNA for the CDR3 is TGCAGCGTTACACAACTTGGGCTAACCTACGAGCAGTACTTC.

The genes are TRBV7-9 and TRBJ2-7, with 11 bases lining up with TRBD2. Germline CDR1 and CDR2: SEHNR and FQNEAQ (reference sequence). With 5 bases clipped from V and 1 base from J, the junction kept 10 bases outside the gene matches. CDR3 length: 17 amino acids. Here the CDR3 reads CASSPGASGGLSYEQYF. The DNA of the CDR3 is TGTGCCAGCAGCCCAGGGGCTAGCGGGGGGCTGTCCTACGAGCAGTACTTC.

This clone was picked up many times. V usage is TRBV18 and J usage is TRBJ1-5; TRBD1 agrees at 10 bases. The CDR3 spans 14 residues. Germline V gene lookup returns CDR1 KGHSH and CDR2 LQKENI. Trimming at V came to 10 bases and at J to 4 bases, leaving 7 bases not matched to a gene. The CDR3 DNA reads as TGTGCCACTTCACCGGGACAGGGGAATCAGCCCCAGCATTTT. The encoded protein is CATSPGQGNQPQHF.

This sequence joins TRBV4-1 and TRBJ1-1; 8 bases are shared with TRBD1. V lost 3 bases and J lost 6; bases outside the gene matches: 21. This CDR3 has 19 residues. CDR1 and CDR2 (germline): MGHRA, YSYEKL. In nucleotides, the CDR3 is TGCGCCAGCAGCCACCGAACGGCCGGGACAGGAGATCCCCTCTCTGAAGCTTTCTTT. Amino acid sequence: CASSHRTAGTGDPLSEAFF.

The V call is TRBV19, the J call TRBJ2-1, with 8 positions matching TRBD2. Trimming removed 5 bases from V and 2 bases from J; junction bases left unmatched: 8. This CDR3 has 16 amino acids. CDR1 is LNHDA and CDR2 is SQIVND in the germline V gene (reference sequence). The CDR3 sequence: CASSPPGLGAYNEQFF. In DNA form, the CDR3 reads TGTGCCAGTAGTCCTCCGGGACTAGGGGCCTACAATGAGCAGTTCTTC.

The chain has TRBV11-2 and TRBJ1-1, with 9 bases aligning to TRBD1. CDR3 length: 14 amino acids. Per the germline V gene, CDR1 is SGHAT and CDR2 is FQNNGV. The V and J ends lost 5 bases and 4 bases, in that order; junction bases with no gene match: 5. The CDR3 sequence: CASSPDRGGTEAFF. In nucleotides, the CDR3 is TGTGCCAGCAGCCCGGACAGGGGAGGCACTGAAGCTTTCTTT.

V and J are TRBV12-3 or TRBV12-4 and TRBJ1-2, with D possibly TRBD1 on 5 matching bases. Trimming stripped 5 bases from V and 8 bases from J, with 15 bases between. This CDR3 has 13 residues. CDR3 sequence reads: CASSVGGLWGYTF. CDR3 nucleotides: TGTGCCAGCAGTGTTGGGGGACTCTGGGGCTACACCTTC.

This clone was observed once. The genes are TRBV19 and TRBJ1-3; D is possibly TRBD1 (6 bases). Between the trimmed V and J ends, which lost 3 bases and 0 bases, there was a span of 15 bases. The CDR3 totals 17 residues. The germline gives CDR1 LNHDA, CDR2 SQIVND (reference sequence). The CDR3 region is CASSIRGGIGSGNTIYF. Written as DNA, the CDR3 is TGTGCCAGTAGTATTCGCGGGGGCATTGGCTCTGGAAACACCATATATTTT.

Written as DNA, the CDR3 is TGTGCCAGCCCACTCCGGACAGGGACAGAGTGGAACACTGAAGCTTTCTTT. Protein: CASPLRTGTEWNTEAFF. The V and J genes are TRBV6-4 and TRBJ1-1, with 8 bases lining up with TRBD1. V lost 8 bases and J lost 1; bases outside the gene matches: 15. This CDR3 comprises 17 residues. CDR1 MRHNA and CDR2 SNTAGT come from the germline V gene.

This clone has a count of ten or more. The chain carries TRBV7-9 and TRBJ1-2; 9 bases match TRBD1. J lost 5 bases, V lost 6 bases, and 1 base had no gene match. The length of the CDR3 is 12 residues. The germline CDR1 and CDR2 sequences are SEHNR and FQNEAQ (reference sequence). CDR3 loop: CASRGQGYGYTF. CDR3 DNA sequence: TGTGCCAGCAGGGGACAGGGATATGGCTACACCTTC. The complete variable domain, with remaining parts taken from reference TRBV7-9 and TRBJ1-2, reads DTGVSQNPRHKITKRGQNVTFRCDPISEHNRLYWYRQTLGQGPEFLTYFQNEAQLEKSRLLSDRFSAERPKGSFSTLEIQRTEQGDSAMYLCASRGQGYGYTFGSGTRLTVV.

This chain connects TRBV29-1 to TRBJ2-7; the D gene is possibly TRBD1 (6 bases). CDR3 size: 11 residues. CDR1 SQVTM and CDR2 ANQGSEA come from the germline V gene. Trimming took off 6 bases at V and 2 bases at J, with 8 bases between the two ends. The CDR3 DNA sequence: TGCAGCGTCGCAGGGGCCTACGAGCAGTACTTC. Translating it yields CSVAGAYEQYF.

A single count supports this clone. J is TRBJ2-7 and V is TRBV6-5; a possible D gene is TRBD2 (7 bases). CDR1 is MNHEY, CDR2 SVGAGI, per germline. V was trimmed by 8 bases and J by 7 bases, leaving 21 bases between them. This CDR3 is 14 amino acids long. CDR3 region: CASLMAGAVGEQYF. In DNA, the CDR3 is TGTGCCAGCCTTATGGCGGGGGCGGTGGGTGAGCAGTACTTC.

DNA of the CDR3: TGTGCCAGCCTCGGGACAGCCGGCAACACTGAAGCTTTCTTT. It translates to CASLGTAGNTEAFF. The rearrangement joins TRBV6-5 to TRBJ1-1; 7 positions agree with TRBD1. Losses at the gene ends were 8 bases for V and 2 bases for J; bases not matched to a gene: 8. The CDR3 length is 14 residues. Germline assignment: CDR1 MNHEY and CDR2 SVGAGI.

The V gene is TRBV2, the J gene TRBJ2-2, with D maybe TRBD2 (6 bases). V was cut by 2 bases and J by 6 bases, with 10 bases left in between. Germline V CDR1 and CDR2: SNHLY, FYNNEI. The CDR3 is made up of 14 amino acids. DNA for the CDR3: TGTGCCAGCAGTGAATCGGCGGGGCCCGGGGAGCTGTTTTTT. This sequence encodes CASSESAGPGELFF.

The rearrangement links TRBV9 to TRBJ2-1; a possible D gene is TRBD1 (6 bases). The CDR3 consists of 12 residues. From germline, CDR1 is SGDLS and CDR2 YYNGEE. Trimming shortened V by 4 bases and J by 9 bases, and 11 bases separated the two germline ends. In nucleotides, the CDR3 is TGTGCCAGCAGCATTCAGGGGTCTGAGCAGTTCTTC. As protein: CASSIQGSEQFF.

The chain combines TRBV12-5 with TRBJ1-2; maybe TRBD1 (5 bases). CDR1 LGHNT and CDR2 FRNRAP come from the germline V gene. The V end lost 1 base, the J end lost 4 bases, and 16 bases lay between the germline ends. CDR3 size: 16 residues. The CDR3 loop reads CASGLETRDFSYGYTF. DNA for the CDR3: TGTGCTAGTGGTTTGGAGACCCGGGACTTTAGCTATGGCTACACCTTC.